These 18 T cell receptor beta chains share one sample of origin, sequenced in a study of blood T cell repertoires in COVID-19. Assay: immunoSEQ multiplex PCR; the TCRdb copy retains only in-frame clones and omits some. Of about 180,000 clones in the sample, approximately 78% were seen once. The sequenced sample consisted of peripheral blood. Source of these receptors: a woman of 80 years or more with COVID-19, enrolled during active disease.

The chain uses TRBV27 and TRBJ2-6, with D possibly TRBD2 on 6 matching bases. Deletions cut 6 bases from V and 4 bases from J, with 10 bases between. The CDR3 length is 14 residues. The germline V gene encodes CDR1 MNHEY and CDR2 SMNVEV (reference sequence). The CDR3 coding sequence is TGTGCCAGCAGAGGAGGGGCCGGGGCCAACGTCCTGACTTTC. Amino acids: CASRGGAGANVLTF.

The chain combines TRBV21-1 with TRBJ1-2; TRBD1 is taken as the D call from the table, unchecked against the DNA. TRBV21-1 is termed a pseudogene. CDR3 length: 16 residues. The CDR3 protein is CASSNGQGRSNYGYTF. The CDR3, as DNA: TGTGCCAGCAGCAACGGACAGGGGCGGAGTAACTATGGCTACACCTTC.

In its sample, this clone was seen many times. V is TRBV3-1 (or the pseudogene TRBV3-2) and J is TRBJ2-7; D uncertain. CDR3 length: 14 amino acids. V lost 1 base and J 1 base, leaving 8 bases between the germline ends. Germline CDR1 LGHDT, CDR2 YNNKEL (reference sequence). The CDR3: CASSQAPRSYEQYF. The CDR3 DNA sequence: TGTGCCAGCAGCCAAGCCCCGCGGTCCTACGAGCAGTACTTC.

The CDR3 sequence: CASSETGRTSTDTQYF. For the CDR3, the DNA is TGTGCCAGCAGTGAGACAGGGCGCACTAGCACAGATACGCAGTATTTT. The chain combines TRBV25-1 with TRBJ2-3, with 7 bases aligning to TRBD1. After removal of 3 bases from V and 0 bases from J, the junction contained 6 bases not matched to a gene. Germline V gene sequence: CDR1 MGHDK, CDR2 SYGVNS. This CDR3 contains 16 residues.

The chain employs TRBV7-7 and TRBJ2-7; D perhaps matches TRBD1 (6 bases). In germline, CDR1 is SSHAT, CDR2 FNYEAQ (reference sequence). CDR3 size: 13 residues. V lost 1 base, J lost 7 bases, and 11 bases lay in between. The CDR3 loop is CASSLDRVDEQYF. The CDR3 DNA follows: TGTGCCAGCAGCTTAGACAGGGTGGATGAGCAGTACTTC.

The rearrangement uses TRBV7-9 and TRBJ1-4; possibly TRBD1 for D (5 bases). V was pared by 1 base and J by 4 bases, with 19 bases between. The CDR3 is made up of 18 amino acids. The germline CDR1 and CDR2 sequences are SEHNR and FQNEAQ (reference sequence). The CDR3 sequence: CASSLVMWKGFLNEKLFF. The DNA for the CDR3 is TGTGCCAGCAGCTTAGTAATGTGGAAGGGGTTCCTTAATGAAAAACTGTTTTTT.

The rearrangement uses TRBV6-5 and TRBJ2-5, with a weak D call TRBD2 (7 bases). Trimming cost V 6 bases and J 1 base, with 12 bases left between them. Germline V lookup: CDR1 MNHEY, CDR2 SVGAGI. This CDR3 has 14 amino acids. The CDR3, as DNA: TGTGCCAGCAGAAGAGGGGGGGTCCAAGAGACCCAGTACTTC. It translates to CASRRGGVQETQYF.

The rearrangement uses TRBV6-6 and TRBJ2-1; 7 bases fit TRBD2. The CDR3 totals 15 residues. The germline gives CDR1 MNHNY, CDR2 SVGAGI (reference sequence). V shed 6 bases and J 4 bases; nucleotides not matched to a gene: 9. CDR3 residues: CASSRSGRRYNEQFF. The CDR3 nucleotides read TGTGCCAGCAGCCGTAGCGGGCGTCGTTACAATGAGCAGTTCTTC.

The rearrangement uses TRBV7-9 and TRBJ2-1; 7 bases are a match to TRBD1. The CDR3 is 14 residues long. From germline, CDR1 is SEHNR and CDR2 FQNEAQ (reference sequence). J lost 6 bases, V lost 1 base, and 3 bases had no gene match. The CDR3: CASSLGRGINEQFF. CDR3 in DNA: TGTGCCAGCAGCTTAGGCAGGGGGATCAATGAGCAGTTCTTC.

V usage is TRBV27 and J usage is TRBJ2-1; 8 bases agree with TRBD2. Unmatched junction bases numbered 11, after V lost 1 base and J lost 3 bases. Germline CDR1 and CDR2: MNHEY and SMNVEV (reference sequence). CDR3 size: 18 residues. The CDR3 DNA reads TGTGCCAGCAGTTTATATCCAAGGACTAGCTTTTTCTACAATGAGCAGTTCTTC. This codes for CASSLYPRTSFFYNEQFF.

The J gene is TRBJ2-5, the V gene TRBV3-1 (or the pseudogene TRBV3-2); a weak D match, TRBD2 (5 bases). Germline CDR1 LGHDT, CDR2 YNNKEL (reference sequence). Trimming pared 0 bases from V and 5 bases from J, leaving 13 bases between. The CDR3 has 15 amino acids. This CDR3 is CASSQDNGVWETQYF. The CDR3 coding sequence is TGTGCCAGCAGCCAAGATAACGGGGTTTGGGAGACCCAGTACTTC.

To note about this clone: Other DNA variants within this sample encode the same CDR3. The genes are TRBV18 and TRBJ2-5; D perhaps matches TRBD1 (6 bases). The CDR3 consists of 15 residues. Germline V gene sequence: CDR1 KGHSH, CDR2 LQKENI. Trimming took off 3 bases at V and 2 bases at J, with 13 bases between the two ends. CDR3 sequence: CASSPNLGQQETQYF. CDR3 DNA: TGTGCCAGCTCACCTAACTTAGGACAGCAAGAGACCCAGTACTTC.

The chain combines TRBV5-1 with TRBJ1-1; 7 bases are a match to TRBD1. The germline CDR1 and CDR2 sequences are SGHRS and YFSETQ. V gave up 3 bases and J gave up 4 bases; unmatched junction bases: 6. The CDR3 contains 14 residues. CDR3 nucleotides: TGCGCCAGCAGCTCGCGACAGGGATCCACTGAAGCTTTCTTT. It is translated as CASSSRQGSTEAFF.

For this clone: Other DNA sequences in the sample encode the same CDR3. The chain has TRBV19 and TRBJ1-1; D unresolved. The V and J ends lost 2 bases and 1 base respectively, with 5 bases between them. Germline CDR1 reads LNHDA; CDR2 reads SQIVND (reference sequence). This CDR3 region has 13 residues. CDR3 sequence reads: CASSISGNTEAFF. CDR3 nucleotide sequence: TGTGCCAGTAGTATAAGCGGGAACACTGAAGCTTTCTTT.

V is TRBV19 and J is TRBJ2-5, with 14 bases lining up with TRBD2. The J segment lost 7 bases and the V segment lost 4 bases, leaving 8 bases of the junction unmatched. CDR1 and CDR2 from the germline V gene are LNHDA and SQIVND (reference sequence). The CDR3 loop spans 16 amino acids. The CDR3 sequence is CASSTRLAGGPGTQYF. CDR3 DNA: TGTGCCAGTAGTACCCGACTAGCGGGAGGGCCAGGGACCCAGTACTTC. Full variable domain (outside the CDR3, taken from reference TRBV19 and TRBJ2-5): DGGITQSPKYLFRKEGQNVTLSCEQNLNHDAMYWYRQDPGQGLRLIYYSQIVNDFQKGDIAEGYSVSREKKESFPLTVTSAQKNPTAFYLCASSTRLAGGPGTQYFGPGTRLLVL.

The J gene is TRBJ2-7, the V gene TRBV29-1; TRBD1 matches at 11 bases. The V gene end was trimmed by 8 bases and the J gene end by 6 bases; junction bases not matched to a gene: 6. Per germline, CDR1 SQVTM and CDR2 ANQGSEA. The CDR3 is 12 residues long. CDR3 sequence reads: CSTRTGGAEQYF. CDR3 bases: TGCAGCACACGGACAGGGGGCGCCGAGCAGTACTTC.

J is TRBJ1-5 and V is TRBV6-5; 8 nucleotides line up with TRBD1. With 6 bases clipped from V and 7 bases from J, the junction kept 8 bases outside the gene matches. Germline CDR1 is MNHEY and CDR2 is SVGAGI. The CDR3 is 14 amino acids. CDR3 nucleotides: TGTGCCAGCAGAACAGGGGGAGAGGAGCAGCCCCAGCATTTT. Its protein product is CASRTGGEEQPQHF.

The chain combines TRBV27 with TRBJ1-2; D is perhaps TRBD1 (5 bases). The CDR3 spans 13 residues. CDR1 and CDR2 from the germline V gene are MNHEY and SMNVEV (reference sequence). Trimming cost V 6 bases and J 4 bases, with 12 bases left between them. The CDR3 sequence: CASSTDRSYGYTF. The CDR3 nucleotides read TGTGCCAGCAGCACCGACAGAAGCTATGGCTACACCTTC.